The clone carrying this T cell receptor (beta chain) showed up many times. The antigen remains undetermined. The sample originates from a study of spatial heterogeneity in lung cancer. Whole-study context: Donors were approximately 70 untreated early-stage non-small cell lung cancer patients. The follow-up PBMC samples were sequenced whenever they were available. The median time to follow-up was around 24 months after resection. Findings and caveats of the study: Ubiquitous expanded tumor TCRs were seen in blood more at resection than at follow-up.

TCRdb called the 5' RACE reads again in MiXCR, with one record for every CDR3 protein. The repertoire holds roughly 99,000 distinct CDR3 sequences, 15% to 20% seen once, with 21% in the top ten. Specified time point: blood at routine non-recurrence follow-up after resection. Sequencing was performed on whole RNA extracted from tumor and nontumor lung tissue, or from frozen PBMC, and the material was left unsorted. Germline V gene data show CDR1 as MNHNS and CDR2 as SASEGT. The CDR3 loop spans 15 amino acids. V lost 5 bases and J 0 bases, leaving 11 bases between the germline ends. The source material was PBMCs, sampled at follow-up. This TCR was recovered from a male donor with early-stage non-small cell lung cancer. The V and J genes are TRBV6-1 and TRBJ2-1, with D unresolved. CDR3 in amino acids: CASSIDGSSYNEQFF. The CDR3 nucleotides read TGTGCCAGCAGTATCGACGGAAGCTCCTACAATGAGCAGTTCTTC.